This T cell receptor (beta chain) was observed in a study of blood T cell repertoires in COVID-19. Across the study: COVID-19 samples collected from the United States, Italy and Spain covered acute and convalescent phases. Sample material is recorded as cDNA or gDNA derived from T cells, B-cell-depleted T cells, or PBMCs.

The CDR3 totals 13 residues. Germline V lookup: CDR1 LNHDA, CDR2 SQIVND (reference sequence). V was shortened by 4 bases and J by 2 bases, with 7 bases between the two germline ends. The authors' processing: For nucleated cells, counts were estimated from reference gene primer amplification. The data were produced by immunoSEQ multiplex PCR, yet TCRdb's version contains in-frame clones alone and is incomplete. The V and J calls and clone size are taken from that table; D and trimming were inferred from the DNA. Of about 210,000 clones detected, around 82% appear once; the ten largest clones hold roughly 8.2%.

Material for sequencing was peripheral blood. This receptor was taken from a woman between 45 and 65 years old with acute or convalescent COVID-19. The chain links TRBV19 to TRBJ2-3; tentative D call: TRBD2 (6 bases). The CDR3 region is CASSSGTTDTQYF. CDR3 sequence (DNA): TGTGCCAGTAGTAGCGGGACCACAGATACGCAGTATTTT.